Listed below are T cell receptor beta chains from one sample, sequenced in a study of T cells in Graves' hyperthyroidism and ophthalmopathy. One entry per CDR3 protein, called by TCRdb with MiXCR from the multiplex PCR reads. The sample lists 600,000 to 900,000 distinct CDR3 sequences, over 15% occurring once. The specimen was blood. Receptors originate from a man aged 18 to 30 with Graves' hyperthyroidism. The CDR3 runs from the conserved cysteine through the conserved F or W. The D gene is left open where the match is weak. A clone size is listed for some rows: how often the clone was seen (once, few, many), or a class if it is expanded.

CDR3nt,CDR3aa,abundance,v_gene,d_gene,j_gene
TGTGCCACCAGCAGCGGGGTAGAGACCCAGTACTTC,CATSSGVETQYF,NA,TRBV15,NA,TRBJ2-5
TGCAGTGCTAGTGAAAGGGGCAACCCCTATAATTCACCCCTCCACTTT,CSASERGNPYNSPLHF,many,TRBV20-1,NA,TRBJ1-6
TGTGCCAGCAGCTTACGGGCGGTTGGCGGGGAGCTGTTTTTT,CASSLRAVGGELFF,few,TRBV7-3,NA,TRBJ2-2
TGTGCCAGCAGCTTGGAGGACATTGGAGCCGATGAGCAGTTCTTC,CASSLEDIGADEQFF,NA,TRBV5-5,NA,TRBJ2-1
TGTGCCAGCAGCTTACGGGGGGGGAAGGATGAGCAGTTCTTC,CASSLRGGKDEQFF,once,TRBV11-3,TRBD2,TRBJ2-1
TGTGCCAGCAGCTCGACAGGGGAGGGGGAGACCCAGTACTTC,CASSSTGEGETQYF,many,TRBV7-9,NA,TRBJ2-5
TGTGCCAGCAGCTGGGGGGGTTTGGAGACCCAGTACTTC,CASSWGGLETQYF,many,TRBV27,TRBD2,TRBJ2-5
TGTGCCAGCAGTTACGCTAGCAGACCACCCTACGAGCAGTACTTC,CASSYASRPPYEQYF,many,TRBV6-2/TRBV6-3,NA,TRBJ2-7
TGTGCCAGCAGCCCCTTTCCCGGACAGAACTATGGCTACACCTTC,CASSPFPGQNYGYTF,few,TRBV6-1,NA,TRBJ1-2
TGTGCCAGCAGTCCCCACGGGGCAGGGAAACGCGAGCAGTTCTTC,CASSPHGAGKREQFF,many,TRBV28,NA,TRBJ2-1
TGTGCCAGCGGCCTGGGACAGGATCAAAAACTGCTTTTT,CASGLGQDQKLLF,NA,TRBV6-1,TRBD1,TRBJ1-4
TGCGCCAGCAGCTTGAGCCCAACAGTTACCGGGGAGCTGTTTTTT,CASSLSPTVTGELFF,NA,TRBV5-1,NA,TRBJ2-2
TGCAGCGTTGAAGGGGGCGACCAGGGGCGGGGTGGCTACACCTTC,CSVEGGDQGRGGYTF,few,TRBV29-1,NA,TRBJ1-2
TGTGCCAGCAGTTATAAGGCAGGGCACCATGGCTACACCTTC,CASSYKAGHHGYTF,many,TRBV6-1,NA,TRBJ1-2
TGTGCCAGCAGCCAGGAGGGGCAAGCTAAAAACATTCAGTACTTC,CASSQEGQAKNIQYF,NA,TRBV7-9,NA,TRBJ2-4
TGTGCCATCAGTGACCCCCCAGCGGCGAGGGATGAGCAGTTCTTC,CAISDPPAARDEQFF,NA,TRBV10-3,NA,TRBJ2-1
TGTGCCAGCAGTGAACGAGACAACTCCTACGAGCAGTACTTC,CASSERDNSYEQYF,many,TRBV2,NA,TRBJ2-7
TGTGCCAGCAGCTCATGGACTAGCGGGAGCCCAGATACGCAGTATTTT,CASSSWTSGSPDTQYF,many,TRBV7-3,TRBD2,TRBJ2-3
TGTGCCAGCAGCCACCACGGGGAGCTGTTTTTT,CASSHHGELFF,few,TRBV3-1,NA,TRBJ2-2
TGTGCCAGCAGTTCTCCTCTCGCCTCCTACGAGCAGTACTTC,CASSSPLASYEQYF,many,TRBV28,NA,TRBJ2-7
TGTGCCAGCAGCCAAGATCAAGTCAGGACAGGGGCTTTCTTT,CASSQDQVRTGAFF,few,TRBV14,TRBD1,TRBJ1-1
TGCAGTGCTAGAGCTGCGGACAGGGGGCGGACTGAAGCTTTCTTT,CSARAADRGRTEAFF,NA,TRBV20-1,TRBD1,TRBJ1-1
TGTGCCAGCAGCTACCAGGCGGCCCAGCAGTACTTC,CASSYQAAQQYF,NA,TRBV3-1,NA,TRBJ2-7
TGTGCCATCAGTGAGAGGCGGGGGACGGCCTACAATGAGCAGTTCTTC,CAISERRGTAYNEQFF,few,TRBV10-3,TRBD2,TRBJ2-1
TGTGCCAGCAGCCCAGCGAGGGGACTCCGGGCCCCCTCCTACGAGCAGTACTTC,CASSPARGLRAPSYEQYF,few,TRBV6-1,NA,TRBJ2-7
TGTGCCTGGAGTCGGGACAGGTACACTGAAGCTTTCTTT,CAWSRDRYTEAFF,many,TRBV30,TRBD1,TRBJ1-1
TGTGCCACCAGCAGAGATCTCCTAGCTGGTGAGCAGTACTTC,CATSRDLLAGEQYF,many,TRBV15,NA,TRBJ2-7
TGTGCCCGAATCCCGGGACAGGGTGATCAGCCCCAGCATTTT,CARIPGQGDQPQHF,NA,TRBV19,TRBD1,TRBJ1-5
TGTGCCAGCTGGGGGACTAGCGGGGCCTACAATGAGCAGTTCTTC,CASWGTSGAYNEQFF,many,TRBV28,TRBD2,TRBJ2-1
TGTGCCAGCAGCTCCAGACTAGCGGGAGCCGATGAGCAGTTCTTC,CASSSRLAGADEQFF,NA,TRBV7-9,TRBD2,TRBJ2-1
TGCAGTGCTAGGCCGGGGAAAAGGGGCAATCAGCCCCAGCATTTT,CSARPGKRGNQPQHF,NA,TRBV20-1,NA,TRBJ1-5
TGTGCCAGCAGGCAACGGAGCTCCTACAATGAGCAGTTCTTC,CASRQRSSYNEQFF,many,TRBV3-1,NA,TRBJ2-1
TGTGCCAGCAGTTTATCGGGACAGGGGAGCTATGGCTACACCTTC,CASSLSGQGSYGYTF,many,TRBV27,TRBD1,TRBJ1-2
TGTGCCAGCAGCTTAAGTTCGGCCAGGGGAGAGACCCAGTACTTC,CASSLSSARGETQYF,few,TRBV7-7,NA,TRBJ2-5
TGTGCCAGCAGTGAAGAGGCCCAGGGGGCGGGTGCTTTCTTT,CASSEEAQGAGAFF,many,TRBV2,TRBD1,TRBJ1-1